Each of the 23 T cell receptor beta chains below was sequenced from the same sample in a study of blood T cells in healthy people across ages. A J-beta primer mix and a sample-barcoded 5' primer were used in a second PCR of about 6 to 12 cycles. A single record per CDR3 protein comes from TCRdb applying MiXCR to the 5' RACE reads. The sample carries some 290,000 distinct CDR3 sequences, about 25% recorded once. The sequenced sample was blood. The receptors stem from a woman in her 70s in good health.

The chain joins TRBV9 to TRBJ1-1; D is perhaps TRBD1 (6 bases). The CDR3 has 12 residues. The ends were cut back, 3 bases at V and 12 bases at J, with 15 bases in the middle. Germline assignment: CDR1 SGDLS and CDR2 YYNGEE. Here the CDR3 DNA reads TGTGCCAGCAGCGCAATGAGGGGGGTAACTTTCTTT. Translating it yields CASSAMRGVTFF. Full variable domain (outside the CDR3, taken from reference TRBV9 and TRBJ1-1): DSGVTQTPKHLITATGQRVTLRCSPRSGDLSVYWYQQSLDQGLQFLIQYYNGEERAKGNILERFSAQQFPDLHSELNLSSLELGDSALYFCASSAMRGVTFFGQGTRLTVV.

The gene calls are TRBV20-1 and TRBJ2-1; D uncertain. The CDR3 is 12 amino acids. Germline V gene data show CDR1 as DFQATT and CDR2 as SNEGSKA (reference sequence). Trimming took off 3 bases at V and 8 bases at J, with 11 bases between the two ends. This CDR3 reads CSASWSSDEQFF. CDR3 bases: TGCAGTGCTAGTTGGTCTTCTGATGAGCAGTTCTTC.

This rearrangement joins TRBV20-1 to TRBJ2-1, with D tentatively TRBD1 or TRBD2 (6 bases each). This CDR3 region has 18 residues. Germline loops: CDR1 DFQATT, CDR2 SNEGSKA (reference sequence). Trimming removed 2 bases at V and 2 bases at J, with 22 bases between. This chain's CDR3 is CSARSGASSIGTYNEQFF. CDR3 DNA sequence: TGCAGTGCTAGATCGGGGGCTAGTTCCATTGGGACCTACAATGAGCAGTTCTTC.

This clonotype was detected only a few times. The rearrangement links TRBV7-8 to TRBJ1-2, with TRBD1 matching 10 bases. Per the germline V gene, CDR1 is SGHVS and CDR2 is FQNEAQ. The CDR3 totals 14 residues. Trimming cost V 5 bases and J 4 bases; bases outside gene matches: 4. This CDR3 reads CASSIGQGVYGYTF. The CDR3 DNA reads TGTGCCAGCAGCATAGGACAGGGGGTCTATGGCTACACCTTC.

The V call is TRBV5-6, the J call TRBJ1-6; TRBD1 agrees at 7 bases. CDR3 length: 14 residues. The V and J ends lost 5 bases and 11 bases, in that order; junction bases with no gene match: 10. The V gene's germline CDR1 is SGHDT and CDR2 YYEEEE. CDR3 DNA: TGTGCCAGCAGTCCTCAAGACAGGGCTGCACCCCTCCACTTT. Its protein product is CASSPQDRAAPLHF.

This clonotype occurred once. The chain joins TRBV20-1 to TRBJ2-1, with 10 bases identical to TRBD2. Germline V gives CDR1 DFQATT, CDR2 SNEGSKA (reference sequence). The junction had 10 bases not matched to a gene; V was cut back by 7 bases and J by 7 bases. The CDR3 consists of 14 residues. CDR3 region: CSGERGGSGNEQFF. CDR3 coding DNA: TGCAGTGGGGAGCGGGGGGGCTCAGGTAATGAGCAGTTCTTC.

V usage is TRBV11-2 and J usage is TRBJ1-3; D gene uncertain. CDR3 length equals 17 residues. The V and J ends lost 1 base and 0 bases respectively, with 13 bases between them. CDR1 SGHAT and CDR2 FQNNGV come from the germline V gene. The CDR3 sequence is CASSLGWAGYSGNTIYF. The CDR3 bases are TGTGCCAGCAGCTTAGGTTGGGCAGGATACTCTGGAAACACCATATATTTT.

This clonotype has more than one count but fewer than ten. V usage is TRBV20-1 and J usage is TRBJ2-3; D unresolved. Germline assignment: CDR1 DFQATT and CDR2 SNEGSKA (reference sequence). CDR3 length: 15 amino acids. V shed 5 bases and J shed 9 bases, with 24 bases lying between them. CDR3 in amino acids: CSAYPRTALADTQYF. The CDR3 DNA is TGCAGTGCTTATCCGCGGACCGCTTTGGCGGACACGCAGTATTTT.

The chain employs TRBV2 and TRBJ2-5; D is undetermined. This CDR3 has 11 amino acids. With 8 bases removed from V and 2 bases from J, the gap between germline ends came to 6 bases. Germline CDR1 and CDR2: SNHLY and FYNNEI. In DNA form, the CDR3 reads TGTGCCAGCTTGCGGCAAGAGACCCAGTACTTC. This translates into CASLRQETQYF.

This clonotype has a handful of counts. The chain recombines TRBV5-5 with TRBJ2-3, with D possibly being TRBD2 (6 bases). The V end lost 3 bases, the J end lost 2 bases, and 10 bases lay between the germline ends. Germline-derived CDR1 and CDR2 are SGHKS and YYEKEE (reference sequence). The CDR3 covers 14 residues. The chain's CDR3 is CASSSGTPTDTQYF. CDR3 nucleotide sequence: TGTGCCAGCAGCTCAGGGACTCCCACAGATACGCAGTATTTT.

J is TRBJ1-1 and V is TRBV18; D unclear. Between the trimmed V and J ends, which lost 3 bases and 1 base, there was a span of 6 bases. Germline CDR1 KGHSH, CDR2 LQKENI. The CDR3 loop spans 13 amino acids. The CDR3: CASSPAENTEAFF. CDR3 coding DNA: TGTGCCAGCTCACCCGCAGAGAACACTGAAGCTTTCTTT.

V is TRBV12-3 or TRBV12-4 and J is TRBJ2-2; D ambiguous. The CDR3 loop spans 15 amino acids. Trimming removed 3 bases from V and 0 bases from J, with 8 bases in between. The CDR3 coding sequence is TGTGCCAGCAGTTTCTCCGGACCGAACACCGGGGAGCTGTTTTTT. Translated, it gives CASSFSGPNTGELFF.

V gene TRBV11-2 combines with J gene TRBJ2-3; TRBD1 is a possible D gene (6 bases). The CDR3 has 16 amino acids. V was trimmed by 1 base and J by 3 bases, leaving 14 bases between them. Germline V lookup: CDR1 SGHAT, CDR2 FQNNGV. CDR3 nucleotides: TGTGCCAGCAGCTTAGTGGTTGGGGGCCGAACAGATACGCAGTATTTT. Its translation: CASSLVVGGRTDTQYF.

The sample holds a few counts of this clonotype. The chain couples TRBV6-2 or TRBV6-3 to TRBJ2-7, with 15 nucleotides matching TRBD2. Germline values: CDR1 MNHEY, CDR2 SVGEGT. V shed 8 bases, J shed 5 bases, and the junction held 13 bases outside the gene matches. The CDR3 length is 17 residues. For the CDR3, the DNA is TGTGCCAGCGGAGGACTAGCGGGAGGGCCGTTTTTCAACGAGCAGTACTTC. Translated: CASGGLAGGPFFNEQYF.

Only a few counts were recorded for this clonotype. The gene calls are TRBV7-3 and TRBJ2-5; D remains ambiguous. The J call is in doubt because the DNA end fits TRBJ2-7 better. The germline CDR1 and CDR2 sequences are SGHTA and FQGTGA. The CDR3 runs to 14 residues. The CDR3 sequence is CASSPGPSSYEQYF. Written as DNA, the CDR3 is TGTGCCAGCAGCCCTGGTCCTAGCTCCTACGAGCAGTACTTC.

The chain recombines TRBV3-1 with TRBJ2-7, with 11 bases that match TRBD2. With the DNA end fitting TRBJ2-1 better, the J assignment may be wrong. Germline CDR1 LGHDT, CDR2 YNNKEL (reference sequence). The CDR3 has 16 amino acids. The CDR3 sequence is CASSLALAGGYDEQFF. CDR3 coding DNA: TGTGCCAGCAGCCTCGCCCTAGCGGGAGGCTATGATGAGCAGTTCTTC.

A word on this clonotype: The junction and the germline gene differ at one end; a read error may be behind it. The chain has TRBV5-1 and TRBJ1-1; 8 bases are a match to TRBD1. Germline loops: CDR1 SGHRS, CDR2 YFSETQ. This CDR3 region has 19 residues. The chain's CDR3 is CASSSAGTGGGGMNTETFF. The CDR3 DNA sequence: TGCGCCAGCAGCTCGGCCGGGACAGGAGGAGGGGGAATGAACACTGAAACTTTCTTT.

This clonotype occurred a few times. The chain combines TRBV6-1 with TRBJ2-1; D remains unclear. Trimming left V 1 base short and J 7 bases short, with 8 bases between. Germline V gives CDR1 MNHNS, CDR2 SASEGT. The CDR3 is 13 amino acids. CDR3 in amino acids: CASSEGGRNEQFF. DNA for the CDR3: TGTGCCAGCAGTGAAGGGGGAAGGAATGAGCAGTTCTTC.

CDR3 sequence (DNA): TGCAGTGCTAGAGACTCCCAAGAGACCCAGTACTTC. Residues: CSARDSQETQYF. The rearrangement joins TRBV20-1 to TRBJ2-5; no definite D call. Germline V lookup: CDR1 DFQATT, CDR2 SNEGSKA (reference sequence). Deletions cut 0 bases from V and 1 base from J, with 3 bases between. The CDR3 is 12 amino acids.

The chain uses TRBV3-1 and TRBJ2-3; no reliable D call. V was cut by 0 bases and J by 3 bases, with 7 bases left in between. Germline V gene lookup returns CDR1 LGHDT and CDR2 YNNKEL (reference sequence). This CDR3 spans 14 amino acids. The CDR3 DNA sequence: TGTGCCAGCAGCCAAGATCTTGGAACAGATACGCAGTATTTT. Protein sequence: CASSQDLGTDTQYF.

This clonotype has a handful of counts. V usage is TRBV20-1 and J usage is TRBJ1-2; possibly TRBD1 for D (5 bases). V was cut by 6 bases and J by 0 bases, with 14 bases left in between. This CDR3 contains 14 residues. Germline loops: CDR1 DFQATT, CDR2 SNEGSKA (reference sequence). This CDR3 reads CSAKTGGSNYGYTF. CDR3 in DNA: TGCAGTGCCAAAACCGGGGGGTCTAACTATGGCTACACCTTC.

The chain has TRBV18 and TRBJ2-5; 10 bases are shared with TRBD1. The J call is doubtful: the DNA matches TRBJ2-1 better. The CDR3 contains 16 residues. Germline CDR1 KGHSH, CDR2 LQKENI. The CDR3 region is CASSPTRDRGENEQFF. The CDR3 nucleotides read TGTGCCAGCTCCCCGACCCGGGACAGGGGAGAAAATGAGCAGTTCTTC.

The CDR3 here is CASIQGANGANVLTF. The CDR3 DNA reads TGCGCCAGCATCCAGGGGGCGAATGGGGCCAACGTCCTGACTTTC. The chain has TRBV5-1 and TRBJ2-6; TRBD1 matches at 8 bases. V lost 6 bases, J lost 3 bases, and 5 bases stayed unmatched. The CDR3 runs to 15 residues. CDR1 is SGHRS, CDR2 YFSETQ, per germline.